Presented here are 17 T cell receptor beta chains from one specimen sequenced in a study of prognosis after radiotherapy for stage I lung cancer. Two-round multiplex PCR, the amplification method, yielded TCR beta CDR3 from genomic DNA. First-round PCR, the initial amplification, used primers specific to each TRBV and TRBJ gene. TCRdb processed the multiplex PCR reads anew with MiXCR; each CDR3 protein has one entry. The sample records approximately 28,000 distinct CDR3 sequences, around two fifths being singletons. Sequenced material: PBMCs, taken before or after stereotactic body radiation therapy (not recorded which). The origin of the receptors is a donor over 45 with non-small cell lung cancer.

A word on this clonotype: The junction departs from germline at one end; a sequencing error may be responsible. J is TRBJ1-1 and V is TRBV6-9; 7 bases align to TRBD1. Per the germline V gene, CDR1 is MNHGY and CDR2 is SVAAGI. The CDR3 consists of 15 residues. CDR3 DNA: TGTGCCAGCAGTTACGACATTCAAGGGGGCACTGAAGCTTTATTT. Its protein is CASSYDIQGGTEALF.

On this clonotype: A much more abundant neighbour one base away suggests this may be a read error. The V call is TRBV20-1, the J call TRBJ1-5, with TRBD1 matching over 8 bases. J lost 9 bases, V lost 5 bases, and 6 bases had no gene match. The CDR3 runs to 12 residues. Germline V gives CDR1 DFQATT, CDR2 SNEGSKA (reference sequence). CDR3 region: CSAGTGKRPQHF. In DNA, the CDR3 is TGCAGTGCTGGGACAGGAAAACGGCCCCAGCATTTT.

V gene TRBV20-1 combines with J gene TRBJ2-5, with a possible D match to TRBD1 (5 bases). Trimming stripped 0 bases from V and 5 bases from J, with 16 bases between. Germline V lookup: CDR1 DFQATT, CDR2 SNEGSKA (reference sequence). The CDR3 consists of 15 residues. CDR3 in DNA: TGCAGTGCTAGAGAGGTGGGCAGGGAAAGTGAGACCCAGTACTTC. The encoded protein is CSAREVGRESETQYF.

The DNA for the CDR3 is TGTGCCAGCAGTCCCTGTGGTGCATCGAGGTACACCTTC. Residues: CASSPCGASRYTF. The J gene is TRBJ1-2, the V gene TRBV27; D is unclear. V gave up 5 bases and J gave up 11 bases, with 18 bases separating them. The CDR3 is 13 residues long. Germline V gene sequence: CDR1 MNHEY, CDR2 SMNVEV (reference sequence).

Comments on this clonotype: A junction end diverges from the germline sequence, so it may reflect a read error. The chain links TRBV5-1 to TRBJ2-6; 7 bases agree with TRBD1. Germline V gene sequence: CDR1 SGHRS, CDR2 YFSETQ. The CDR3 has 15 residues. CDR3 nucleotides: TGCGCCAGCAGACCAGGGTTAACAGGGGCCAACGCCCTGACTTTC. Translated: CASRPGLTGANALTF.

A note on this clonotype: At one end, the junction sequence differs from germline, possibly due to a read error. This chain joins TRBV20-1 and TRBJ2-7; TRBD1 matches at 8 bases. Germline CDR1 is DFQATT and CDR2 is SNEGSKA (reference sequence). The CDR3 has 15 amino acids. CDR3 in amino acids: CSAREPVGQAYEQYF. DNA for the CDR3: TGCAGCGCTAGAGAGCCAGTGGGACAGGCCTACGAGCAGTACTTC.

In this sample, this clonotype is medium-sized. The V and J genes are TRBV12-3 or TRBV12-4 and TRBJ2-7; D gene uncertain. Trimming took 6 bases from V and 0 from J, leaving 6 bases between them. The CDR3 is 12 residues long. The chain's CDR3 is CASSDDSYEQYF. CDR3 nucleotides: TGTGCCAGCAGCGACGACTCCTACGAGCAGTACTTC.

To note about this clonotype: A far bigger clonotype differs at one base, so this is likely a read error. The rearrangement uses TRBV6-8 and TRBJ2-7; D is unclear. Germline CDR1 reads MNHGY; CDR2 reads SAAAGT. The CDR3 length is 14 residues. V gave up 4 bases and J gave up 2 bases, with 12 bases separating them. The CDR3: CASSSRHGPYEQYF. CDR3 in DNA: TGTGCCAGCAGTTCCCGACACGGACCCTACGAGCAGTACTTC.

By share, this clonotype ranks as medium-sized. The chain joins TRBV12-3 or TRBV12-4 to TRBJ1-2; D gene unclear. This CDR3 region has 12 residues. The V end was cut by 1 base, the J end by 7 bases, with 7 bases between. CDR3 nucleotides: TGTGCCAGCAGTTTAGGGGAGGCTGGCTACACCTTC. It encodes CASSLGEAGYTF.

Turning to this clonotype: A read error may produce the germline difference seen at one junction end. The chain employs TRBV12-3 or TRBV12-4 and TRBJ1-2, with D uncertain. The CDR3 is 12 residues long. The CDR3 sequence is CSSSFRNYGYTF. DNA for the CDR3: TGTTCCAGCAGTTTCCGCAACTATGGCTACACCTTC.

In this sample, this clonotype turned up many times. The chain is built from TRBV12-3 or TRBV12-4 and TRBJ2-1; D ambiguous. This CDR3 is built from 16 residues. Trimming removed 7 bases at V and 0 bases at J, with 16 bases between. CDR3 sequence: CASTLASRPSYNEQFF. CDR3 nucleotide sequence: TGTGCCAGCACCCTTGCCAGCAGGCCCTCCTACAATGAGCAGTTCTTC.

About this clonotype itself: With only one base between it and a far larger clone, this is likely a read error. The chain recombines TRBV6-1 with TRBJ2-1, with D possibly TRBD2 on 5 matching bases. CDR1 and CDR2 (germline): MNHNS, SASEGT. V lost 6 bases to trimming and J lost 7 bases, with 16 bases between them. This CDR3 region has 14 residues. The CDR3 coding sequence is TGTGCCAGCAGCCCTATAGCGTGGGAGAATGAGCAGTTCTTC. Protein sequence: CASSPIAWENEQFF.

The table lists this clonotype with many counts. V gene TRBV18 combines with J gene TRBJ1-1; 7 bases are shared with TRBD1. J was trimmed by 11 bases and V by 5 bases; bases with no gene match: 5. The germline V gene encodes CDR1 KGHSH and CDR2 LQKENI. This CDR3 is 11 amino acids long. The CDR3 protein is CASSSTGMAFF. The CDR3 bases are TGTGCCAGCTCATCGACAGGGATGGCTTTCTTT. The full variable domain, with the rest looked up from reference TRBV18 and TRBJ1-1, is NAGVMQNPRHLVRRRGQEARLRCSPMKGHSHVYWYRQLPEEGLKFMVYLQKENIIDESGMPKERFSAEFPKEGPSILRIQQVVRGDSAAYFCASSSTGMAFFGQGTRLTVV.

This clonotype was counted at least ten times. The chain is built from TRBV5-1 and TRBJ2-2; tentatively, D is TRBD1 or TRBD2 (5 bases each). The V gene's germline CDR1 is SGHRS and CDR2 YFSETQ. Trimming left V 4 bases short and J 8 bases short, with 6 bases between. The CDR3 loop spans 11 amino acids. CDR3 nucleotides: TGCGCCAGCAGCGAGGGGGGGGAGCTGTTTTTT. This encodes CASSEGGELFF.

This clonotype was seen at least ten times. The chain couples TRBV28 to TRBJ1-4, with no clear D. Germline V gene lookup returns CDR1 MDHEN and CDR2 SYDVKM. V lost 3 bases to trimming and J lost 8 bases, with 16 bases between them. There are 15 residues in the CDR3. The CDR3 region has the DNA TGTGCCAGCAGTTTCTTCGACCGGGCAGCCGAAAAACTGTTTTTT. Amino acid sequence: CASSFFDRAAEKLFF.

At least ten counts were recorded for this clonotype. CDR3 DNA sequence: TGCAGTGCTAGAACCCTGGACAGGGAGCAGTTCTTC. Its protein is CSARTLDREQFF. The chain is built from TRBV20-1 and TRBJ2-1, with 7 nucleotides matching TRBD1. V lost 2 bases to trimming and J lost 10 bases; unmatched junction nucleotides: 5. The germline V gene has CDR1 DFQATT and CDR2 SNEGSKA (reference sequence). The CDR3 has 12 residues.

About this clonotype itself: Relative to the germline gene, one junction end is altered; a read error may explain this. The rearrangement links TRBV6-1 to TRBJ1-1; 7 nucleotides match TRBD1. Germline V gene sequence: CDR1 MNHNS, CDR2 SASEGT. The CDR3 is 19 residues long. CDR3 DNA sequence: TGTTCCAGCAGCCCAGGCCCCTCTCGGACAGGTTCTATGAACACTGAAGCTTTCTTT. Its translation is CSSSPGPSRTGSMNTEAFF.